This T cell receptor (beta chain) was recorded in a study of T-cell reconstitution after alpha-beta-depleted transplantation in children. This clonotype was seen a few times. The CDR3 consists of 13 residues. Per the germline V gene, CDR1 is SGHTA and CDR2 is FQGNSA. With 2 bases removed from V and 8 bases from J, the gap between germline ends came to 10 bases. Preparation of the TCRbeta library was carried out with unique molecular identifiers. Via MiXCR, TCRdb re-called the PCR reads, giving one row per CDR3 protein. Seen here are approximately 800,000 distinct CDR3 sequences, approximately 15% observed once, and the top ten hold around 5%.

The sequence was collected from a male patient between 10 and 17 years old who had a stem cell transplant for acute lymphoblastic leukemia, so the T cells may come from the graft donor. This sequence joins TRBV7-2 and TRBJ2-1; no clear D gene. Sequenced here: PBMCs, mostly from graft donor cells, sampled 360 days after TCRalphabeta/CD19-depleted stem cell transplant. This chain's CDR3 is CASSLLEWDEQFF. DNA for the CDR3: TGTGCCAGCAGCTTATTGGAGTGGGATGAGCAGTTCTTC.